This TCR beta chain was obtained from a study of T-cell memory formation after mild COVID-19. One entry per CDR3 protein results from TCRdb running MiXCR on the 5' RACE reads. This table has about 140,000 distinct CDR3 sequences, over 15% appearing once. The CDR3 spans 13 residues. Germline V gene lookup returns CDR1 DFQATT and CDR2 SNEGSKA (reference sequence). V was cut by 1 base and J by 10 bases, with 14 bases left in between. This clonotype is medium-sized within its sample. The sequence came from an adult woman who had mild COVID-19 (a few samples of this study predate the infection). Cell type and time point are not known. The specimen sequenced was PBMCs or a T cell subset sorted from them (not recorded which). V is TRBV20-1 and J is TRBJ2-1; a possible D gene is TRBD2 (5 bases). Here the CDR3 DNA reads TGCAGTGCTAGAGGGACTCTTGCTGGAGAGCAGTTCTTC. It encodes CSARGTLAGEQFF.